This TCR beta chain appears in the sequencing data of a study of blood T cells in healthy people across ages. On this clonotype itself: No antigen is known for it.

A sample-barcoded 5' primer and a J-beta primer mix were used in a second PCR of about 7 to 11 cycles. TCRdb fed the 5' RACE reads into MiXCR, producing one record per CDR3 protein. The table lists fewer than 950,000 distinct CDR3 sequences, roughly 50% of them singletons. PBMCs, at least 6 million per sample, were isolated. V shed 7 bases and J 6 bases; nucleotides not matched to a gene: 7. CDR1 is SQVTM and CDR2 is ANQGSEA in the germline V gene. The CDR3 runs 14 residues. Study-level findings and limits: Whereas aged donors had fewer naive CD4+ cells, long-lived donors had more of them and higher diversity.

The TCR was taken from an older man in good health. Sequencing was performed on blood. The rearrangement joins TRBV29-1 to TRBJ2-3; 13 nucleotides match TRBD2. The CDR3 is CSGGLAGVTDTQYF. In DNA form, the CDR3 reads TGCAGCGGTGGACTAGCGGGAGTTACGGATACGCAGTATTTT.